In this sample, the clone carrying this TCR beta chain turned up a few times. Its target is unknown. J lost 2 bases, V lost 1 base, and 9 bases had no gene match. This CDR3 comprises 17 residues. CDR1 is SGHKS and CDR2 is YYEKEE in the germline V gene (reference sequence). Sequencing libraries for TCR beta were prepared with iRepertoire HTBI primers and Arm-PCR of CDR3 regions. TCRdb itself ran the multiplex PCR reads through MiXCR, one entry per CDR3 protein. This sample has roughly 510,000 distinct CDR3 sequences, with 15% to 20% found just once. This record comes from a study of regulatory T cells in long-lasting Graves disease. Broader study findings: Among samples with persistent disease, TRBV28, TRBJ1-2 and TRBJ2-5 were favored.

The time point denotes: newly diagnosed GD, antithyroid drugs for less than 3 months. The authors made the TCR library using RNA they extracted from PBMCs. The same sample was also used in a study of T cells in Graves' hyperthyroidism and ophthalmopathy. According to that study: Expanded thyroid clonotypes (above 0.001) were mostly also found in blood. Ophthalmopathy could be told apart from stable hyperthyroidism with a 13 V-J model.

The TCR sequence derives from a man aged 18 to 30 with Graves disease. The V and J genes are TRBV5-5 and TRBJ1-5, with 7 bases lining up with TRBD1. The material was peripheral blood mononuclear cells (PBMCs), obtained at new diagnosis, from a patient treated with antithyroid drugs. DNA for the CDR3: TGTGCCAGCAGCTTGCGGGACAGTACGTTTGGCAATCAGCCCCAGCATTTT. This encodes CASSLRDSTFGNQPQHF.